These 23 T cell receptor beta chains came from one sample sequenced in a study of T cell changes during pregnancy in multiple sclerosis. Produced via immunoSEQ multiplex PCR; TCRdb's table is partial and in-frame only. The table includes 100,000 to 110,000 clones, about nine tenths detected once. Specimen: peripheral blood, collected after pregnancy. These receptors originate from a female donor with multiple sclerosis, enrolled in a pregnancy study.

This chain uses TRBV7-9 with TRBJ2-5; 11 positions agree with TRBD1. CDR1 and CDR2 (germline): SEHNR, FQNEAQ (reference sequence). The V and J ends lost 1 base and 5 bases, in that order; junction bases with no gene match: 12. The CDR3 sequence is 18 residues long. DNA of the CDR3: TGTGCCAGCAGCTTAGTTCGAGGGGGGACAGGGGGTCAGGAGACCCAGTACTTC. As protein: CASSLVRGGTGGQETQYF.

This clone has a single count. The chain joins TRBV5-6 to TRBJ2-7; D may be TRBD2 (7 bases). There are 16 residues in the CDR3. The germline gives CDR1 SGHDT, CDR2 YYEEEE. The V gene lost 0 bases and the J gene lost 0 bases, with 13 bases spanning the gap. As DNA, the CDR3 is TGTGCCAGCAGCTTGGAAGTGGGGGGGGCCTCCTACGAGCAGTACTTC. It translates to CASSLEVGGASYEQYF. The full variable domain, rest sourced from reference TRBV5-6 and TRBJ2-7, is DAGVTQSPTHLIKTRGQQVTLRCSPKSGHDTVSWYQQALGQGPQFIFQYYEEEERQRGNFPDRFSGHQFPNYSSELNVNALLLGDSALYLCASSLEVGGASYEQYFGPGTRLTVT.

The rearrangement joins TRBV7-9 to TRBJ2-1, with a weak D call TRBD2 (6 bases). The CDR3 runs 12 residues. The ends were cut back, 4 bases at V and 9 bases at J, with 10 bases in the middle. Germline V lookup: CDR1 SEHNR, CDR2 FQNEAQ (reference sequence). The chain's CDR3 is CASSSPEGEQFF. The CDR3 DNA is TGTGCCAGCAGCTCCCCGGAGGGTGAGCAGTTCTTC. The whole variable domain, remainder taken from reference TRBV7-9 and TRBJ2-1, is DTGVSQNPRHKITKRGQNVTFRCDPISEHNRLYWYRQTLGQGPEFLTYFQNEAQLEKSRLLSDRFSAERPKGSFSTLEIQRTEQGDSAMYLCASSSPEGEQFFGPGTRLTVL.

CDR3 sequence reads: CASSQAGGKETQYF. In DNA, the CDR3 is TGTGCCAGCAGCCAAGCGGGGGGAAAAGAGACCCAGTACTTC. V and J are TRBV5-6 and TRBJ2-5, with 9 positions matching TRBD2. V dropped 4 bases and J dropped 3; count of bases not matched to a gene: 4. Germline lookup yields CDR1 SGHDT and CDR2 YYEEEE. The CDR3 covers 14 residues.

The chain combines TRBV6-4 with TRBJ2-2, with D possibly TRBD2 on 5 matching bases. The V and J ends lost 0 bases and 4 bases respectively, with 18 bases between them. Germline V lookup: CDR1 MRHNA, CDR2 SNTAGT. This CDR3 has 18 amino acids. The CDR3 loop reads CASSDSRSEGEVTGELFF. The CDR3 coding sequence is TGTGCCAGCAGTGACTCGAGGTCTGAGGGAGAGGTCACCGGGGAGCTGTTTTTT.

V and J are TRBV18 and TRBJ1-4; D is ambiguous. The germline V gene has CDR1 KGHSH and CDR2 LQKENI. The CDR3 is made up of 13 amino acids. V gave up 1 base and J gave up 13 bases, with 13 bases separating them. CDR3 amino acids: CASSPLLAERLFF. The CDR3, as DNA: TGTGCCAGCTCACCACTTTTAGCAGAGAGACTGTTTTTT.

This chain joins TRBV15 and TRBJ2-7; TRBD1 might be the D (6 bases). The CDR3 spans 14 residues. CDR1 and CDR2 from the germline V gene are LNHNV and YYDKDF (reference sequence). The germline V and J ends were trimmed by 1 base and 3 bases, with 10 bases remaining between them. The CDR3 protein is CATSRGGDNYEQYF. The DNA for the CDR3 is TGTGCCACCAGCAGAGGTGGGGACAACTACGAGCAGTACTTC.

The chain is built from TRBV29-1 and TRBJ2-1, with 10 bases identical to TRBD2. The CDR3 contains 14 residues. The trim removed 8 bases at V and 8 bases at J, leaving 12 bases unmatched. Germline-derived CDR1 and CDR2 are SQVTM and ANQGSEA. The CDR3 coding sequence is TGCAGCTCCCTCACAGAGACTAGCGGGCATGAGCAGTTCTTC. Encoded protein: CSSLTETSGHEQFF.

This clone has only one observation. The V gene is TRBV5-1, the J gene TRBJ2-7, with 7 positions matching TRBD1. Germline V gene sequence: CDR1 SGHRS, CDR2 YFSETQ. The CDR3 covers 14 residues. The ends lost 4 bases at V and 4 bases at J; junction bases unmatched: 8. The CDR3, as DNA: TGCGCCAGCAGCATCGACAGGGACCGGTACGAGCAGTACTTC. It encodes CASSIDRDRYEQYF. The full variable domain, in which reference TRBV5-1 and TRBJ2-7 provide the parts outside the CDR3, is KAGVTQTPRYLIKTRGQQVTLSCSPISGHRSVSWYQQTPGQGLQFLFEYFSETQRNKGNFPGRFSGRQFSNSRSEMNVSTLELGDSALYLCASSIDRDRYEQYFGPGTRLTVT.

The CDR3 DNA sequence: TGTGCCATCATCACAGGGGACAATCAGCCCCAGCATTTT. Protein product: CAIITGDNQPQHF. The V gene is TRBV2, the J gene TRBJ1-5; TRBD1 aligns across 7 bases. Per germline, CDR1 SNHLY and CDR2 FYNNEI. The J segment lost 3 bases and the V segment lost 10 bases, leaving 6 bases of the junction unmatched. This CDR3 comprises 13 residues.

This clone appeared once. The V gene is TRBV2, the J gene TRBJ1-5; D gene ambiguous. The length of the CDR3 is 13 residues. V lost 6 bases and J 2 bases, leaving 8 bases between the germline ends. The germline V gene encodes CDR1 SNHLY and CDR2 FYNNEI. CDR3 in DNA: TGTGCCAGCAGCGACTCGGGCAATCAGCCCCAGCATTTT. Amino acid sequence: CASSDSGNQPQHF.

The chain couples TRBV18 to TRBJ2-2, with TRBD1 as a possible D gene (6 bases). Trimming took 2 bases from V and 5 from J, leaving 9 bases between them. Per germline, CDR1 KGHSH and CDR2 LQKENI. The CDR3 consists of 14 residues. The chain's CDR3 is CASSPTRGTGELFF. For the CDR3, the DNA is TGTGCCAGCTCACCAACCAGGGGAACCGGGGAGCTGTTTTTT. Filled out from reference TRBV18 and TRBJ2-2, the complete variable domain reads NAGVMQNPRHLVRRRGQEARLRCSPMKGHSHVYWYRQLPEEGLKFMVYLQKENIIDESGMPKERFSAEFPKEGPSILRIQQVVRGDSAAYFCASSPTRGTGELFFGEGSRLTVL.

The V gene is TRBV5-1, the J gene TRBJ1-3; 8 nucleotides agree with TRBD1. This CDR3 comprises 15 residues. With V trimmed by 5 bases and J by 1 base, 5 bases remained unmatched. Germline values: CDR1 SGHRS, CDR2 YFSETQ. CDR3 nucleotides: TGCGCCAGCAGTCGGACAGGGAGTTCTGGAAACACCATATATTTT. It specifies CASSRTGSSGNTIYF.

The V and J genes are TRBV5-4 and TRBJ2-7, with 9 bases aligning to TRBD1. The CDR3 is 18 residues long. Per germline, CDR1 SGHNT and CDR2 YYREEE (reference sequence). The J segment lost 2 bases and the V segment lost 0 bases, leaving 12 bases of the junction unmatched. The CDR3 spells CASSLGGVRDRVPYEQYF. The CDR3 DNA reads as TGTGCCAGCAGCTTGGGAGGAGTGCGGGACAGGGTACCCTACGAGCAGTACTTC.

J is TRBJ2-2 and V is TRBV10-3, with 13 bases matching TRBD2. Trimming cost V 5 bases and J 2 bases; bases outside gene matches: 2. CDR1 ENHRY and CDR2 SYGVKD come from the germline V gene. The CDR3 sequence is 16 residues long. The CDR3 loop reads CAISRGLAGNTGELFF. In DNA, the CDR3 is TGTGCCATCAGTCGGGGACTAGCGGGAAACACCGGGGAGCTGTTTTTT.

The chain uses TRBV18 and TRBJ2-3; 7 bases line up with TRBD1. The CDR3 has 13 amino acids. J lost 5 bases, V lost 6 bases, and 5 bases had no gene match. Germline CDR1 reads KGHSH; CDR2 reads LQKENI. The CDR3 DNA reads TGTGCCAGCTCCAGGGGGTCGGGAGATACGCAGTATTTT. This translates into CASSRGSGDTQYF.

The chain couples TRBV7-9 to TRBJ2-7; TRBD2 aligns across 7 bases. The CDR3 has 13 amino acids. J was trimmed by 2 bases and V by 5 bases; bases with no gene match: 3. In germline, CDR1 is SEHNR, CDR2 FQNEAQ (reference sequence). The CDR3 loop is CASSKGTTYEQYF. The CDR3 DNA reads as TGTGCCAGCAGCAAGGGGACTACCTACGAGCAGTACTTC. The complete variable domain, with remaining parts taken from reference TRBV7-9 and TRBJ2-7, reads DTGVSQNPRHKITKRGQNVTFRCDPISEHNRLYWYRQTLGQGPEFLTYFQNEAQLEKSRLLSDRFSAERPKGSFSTLEIQRTEQGDSAMYLCASSKGTTYEQYFGPGTRLTVT.

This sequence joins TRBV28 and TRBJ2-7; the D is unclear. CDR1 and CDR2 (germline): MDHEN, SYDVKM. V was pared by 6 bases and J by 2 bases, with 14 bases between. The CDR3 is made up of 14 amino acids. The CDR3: CASRLGVPAYEQYF. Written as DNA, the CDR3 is TGTGCCAGCAGGCTGGGCGTCCCCGCCTACGAGCAGTACTTC. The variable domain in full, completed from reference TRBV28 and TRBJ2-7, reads DVKVTQSSRYLVKRTGEKVFLECVQDMDHENMFWYRQDPGLGLRLIYFSYDVKMKEKGDIPEGYSVSREKKERFSLILESASTNQTSMYLCASRLGVPAYEQYFGPGTRLTVT.

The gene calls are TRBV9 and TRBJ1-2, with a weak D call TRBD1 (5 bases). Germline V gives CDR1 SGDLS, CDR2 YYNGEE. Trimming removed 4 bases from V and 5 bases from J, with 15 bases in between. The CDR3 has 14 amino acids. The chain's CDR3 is CASSRREVWYGYTF. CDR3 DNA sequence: TGTGCCAGCAGCCGCAGGGAGGTATGGTATGGCTACACCTTC.

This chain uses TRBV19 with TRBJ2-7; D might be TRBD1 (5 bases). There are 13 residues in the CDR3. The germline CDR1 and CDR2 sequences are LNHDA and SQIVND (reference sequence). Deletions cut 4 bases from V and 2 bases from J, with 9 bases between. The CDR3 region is CASSRGRAYEQYF. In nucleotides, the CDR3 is TGTGCCAGTAGTAGGGGCAGAGCCTACGAGCAGTACTTC.

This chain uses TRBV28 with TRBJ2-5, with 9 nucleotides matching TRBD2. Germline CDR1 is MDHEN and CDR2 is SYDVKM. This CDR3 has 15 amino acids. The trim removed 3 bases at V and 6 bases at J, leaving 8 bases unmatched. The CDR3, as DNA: TGTGCCAGCAGTTTTCCCTCGGGGACTAGCAAGACCCAGTACTTC. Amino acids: CASSFPSGTSKTQYF. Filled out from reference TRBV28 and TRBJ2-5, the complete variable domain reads DVKVTQSSRYLVKRTGEKVFLECVQDMDHENMFWYRQDPGLGLRLIYFSYDVKMKEKGDIPEGYSVSREKKERFSLILESASTNQTSMYLCASSFPSGTSKTQYFGPGTRLLVL.

As DNA, the CDR3 is TGTGCCAGCAGTGAAGTCGGCGGGGAGCAGTACTTC. It codes for CASSEVGGEQYF. The rearrangement joins TRBV6-1 to TRBJ2-7; possibly TRBD2 for D (5 bases). V was cut by 1 base and J by 7 bases, with 8 bases left in between. From germline, CDR1 is MNHNS and CDR2 SASEGT. This CDR3 contains 12 residues.

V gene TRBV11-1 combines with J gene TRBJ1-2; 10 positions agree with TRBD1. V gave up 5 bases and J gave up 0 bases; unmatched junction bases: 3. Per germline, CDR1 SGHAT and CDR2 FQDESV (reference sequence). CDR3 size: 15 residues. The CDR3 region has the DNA TGTGCCAGCAGCCTTGGGACAGGGGCTAACTATGGCTACACCTTC. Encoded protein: CASSLGTGANYGYTF.